This TCR beta chain is from a study of cytomegalovirus exposure and HLA in healthy donors. Study-wide results and caveats: Cytomegalovirus status was reportedly diagnosed by the classifier with high sensitivity and specificity. Analyses of presence/absence relied on an assumption of roughly uniform sequencing depth across donors. In a later analysis, donors in an Asian-associated ancestry cluster reportedly had fewer N-insertions in productive TCRs than the cohort mean.

About this clone itself: The target antigen is unknown.

CDR3 length: 15 amino acids. In germline, CDR1 is LGHNA, CDR2 YSLEER. Primers: 60 Vbeta forward and 13 Jbeta reverse. Produced via immunoSEQ multiplex PCR; TCRdb's table is partial and in-frame only. Its clone listing holds 85,000 to 110,000 clones. The specimen was PBMCs. The gene calls are TRBV4-3 and TRBJ2-5, with D unclear. The J call may be mistaken, given a closer DNA end match to TRBJ2-7. This TCR was recovered from a man between 40 and 49 years old in good health and CMV-seronegative. CDR3 loop: CASSQGRSYFYEQYF. CDR3 coding DNA: TGCGCCAGCAGCCAAGGCCGAAGCTACTTCTACGAGCAGTACTTC.